The clone carrying this T cell receptor beta chain was picked up one time. This entry comes from a study of blood T cell repertoires in COVID-19. Method: immunoSEQ multiplex PCR; TCRdb's copy keeps in-frame clones and lacks some. This sample has hundreds of thousands of clones, with about 90% found just once. The TCR was taken from a woman in her 30s with COVID-19, enrolled during active disease. The sample was peripheral blood.

This CDR3 is CASSLGGPEYEQYF. For the CDR3, the DNA is TGTGCCAGCAGCTTGGGGGGGCCAGAATACGAGCAGTACTTC. This chain uses TRBV11-3 with TRBJ2-7; TRBD2 is a possible D gene (7 bases). The germline V gene encodes CDR1 SGHNT and CDR2 YENEEA. The ends were cut back, 3 bases at V and 4 bases at J, with 13 bases in the middle. The CDR3 extends over 14 amino acids.